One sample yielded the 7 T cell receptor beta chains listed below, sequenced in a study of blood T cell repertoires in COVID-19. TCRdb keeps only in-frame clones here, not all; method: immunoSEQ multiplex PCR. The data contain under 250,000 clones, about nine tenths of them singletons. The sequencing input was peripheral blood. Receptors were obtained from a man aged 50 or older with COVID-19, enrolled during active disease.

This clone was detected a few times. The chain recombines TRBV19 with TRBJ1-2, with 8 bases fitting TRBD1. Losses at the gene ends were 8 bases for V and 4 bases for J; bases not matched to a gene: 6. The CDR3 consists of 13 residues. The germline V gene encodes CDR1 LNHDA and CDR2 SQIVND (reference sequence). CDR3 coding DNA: TGTGCCAGTGCGGGACAGGCGTTCTATGGCTACACCTTC. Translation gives CASAGQAFYGYTF. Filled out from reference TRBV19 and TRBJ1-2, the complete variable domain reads DGGITQSPKYLFRKEGQNVTLSCEQNLNHDAMYWYRQDPGQGLRLIYYSQIVNDFQKGDIAEGYSVSREKKESFPLTVTSAQKNPTAFYLCASAGQAFYGYTFGSGTRLTVV.

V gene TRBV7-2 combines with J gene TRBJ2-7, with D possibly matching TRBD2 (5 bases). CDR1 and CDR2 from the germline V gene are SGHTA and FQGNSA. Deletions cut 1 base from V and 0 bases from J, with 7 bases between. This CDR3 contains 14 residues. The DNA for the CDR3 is TGTGCCAGCAGCTTAGATGGGAGCTCCTACGAGCAGTACTTC. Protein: CASSLDGSSYEQYF.

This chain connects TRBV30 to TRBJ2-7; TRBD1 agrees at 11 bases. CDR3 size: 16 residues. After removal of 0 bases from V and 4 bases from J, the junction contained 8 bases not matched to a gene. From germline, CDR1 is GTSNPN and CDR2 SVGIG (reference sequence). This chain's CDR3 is CAWSVKSDRGLYEQYF. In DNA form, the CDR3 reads TGTGCCTGGAGTGTTAAATCGGACAGGGGGCTTTACGAGCAGTACTTC.

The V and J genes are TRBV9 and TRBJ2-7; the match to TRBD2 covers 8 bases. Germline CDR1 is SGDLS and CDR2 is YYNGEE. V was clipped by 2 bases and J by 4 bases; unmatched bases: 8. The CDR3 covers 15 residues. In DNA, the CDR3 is TGTGCCAGCAGCGTGGGCAGCGGGAGTGATTACGAGCAGTACTTC. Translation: CASSVGSGSDYEQYF. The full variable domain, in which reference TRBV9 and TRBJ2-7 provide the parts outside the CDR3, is DSGVTQTPKHLITATGQRVTLRCSPRSGDLSVYWYQQSLDQGLQFLIQYYNGEERAKGNILERFSAQQFPDLHSELNLSSLELGDSALYFCASSVGSGSDYEQYFGPGTRLTVT.

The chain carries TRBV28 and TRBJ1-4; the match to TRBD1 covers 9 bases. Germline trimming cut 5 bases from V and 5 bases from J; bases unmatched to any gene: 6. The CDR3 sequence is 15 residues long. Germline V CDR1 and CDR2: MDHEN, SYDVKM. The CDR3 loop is CASSPIGTGNEKLFF. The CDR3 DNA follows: TGTGCCAGCAGTCCTATTGGGACAGGGAATGAAAAACTGTTTTTT.

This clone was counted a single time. CDR3 sequence (DNA): TGTGCCACCAGCAGAGATAAAACAGGTAGCGAGCAGTACTTC. Translated, it gives CATSRDKTGSEQYF. The gene calls are TRBV15 and TRBJ2-7; the D gene is possibly TRBD1 (5 bases). The V gene's germline CDR1 is LNHNV and CDR2 YYDKDF (reference sequence). There are 14 residues in the CDR3. Trimming took 0 bases from V and 6 from J, leaving 12 bases between them.

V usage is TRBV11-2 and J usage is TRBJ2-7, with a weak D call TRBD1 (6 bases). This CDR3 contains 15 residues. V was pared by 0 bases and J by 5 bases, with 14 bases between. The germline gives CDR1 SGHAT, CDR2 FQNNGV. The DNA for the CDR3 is TGTGCCAGCAGCTTAGATCAGCCAGGGGCCCACGAGCAGTACTTC. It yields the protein CASSLDQPGAHEQYF.